What follows is one TCR beta chain and its context. Its antigen is currently unknown. This specimen belongs to a study of tumor and adjacent non-tumor tissue in lung cancer. Overall study context: Patients were aged roughly 31 to 76, 10 men and 5 women, stage I to III.

Overall study findings and caveats: Tumor TCR diversity, when higher, was linked to shorter survival.

Three rounds of nested PCR, following a modified ARM-PCR protocol, produced the TCRbeta library. TCRdb re-analysed the multiplex PCR reads in MiXCR, keeping a single row per CDR3 protein. The sample comprises about 200,000 distinct CDR3 sequences, 70% to 75% of which are singletons, and around 27% rests with the top ten. This sample's RNA came from whole unsorted tissue. Sequenced sample: lung tumor tissue. This TCR was sampled from a man aged 55 to 70 with non-small cell lung cancer.

Here the CDR3 reads CASSLHTSGTGELFF. Here the CDR3 DNA reads TGTGCCAGCAGCTTGCATACTAGTGGCACCGGGGAGCTGTTTTTT. The rearrangement links TRBV5-4 to TRBJ2-2; TRBD2 is a possible D gene (5 bases). The germline gives CDR1 SGHNT, CDR2 YYREEE (reference sequence). Trimming took 1 base from V and 4 from J, leaving 11 bases between them. The CDR3 runs 15 residues. The variable domain in full, with the rest retrieved from reference TRBV5-4 and TRBJ2-2, is ETGVTQSPTHLIKTRGQQVTLRCSSQSGHNTVSWYQQALGQGPQFIFQYYREEENGRGNFPPRFSGLQFPNYSSELNVNALELDDSALYLCASSLHTSGTGELFFGEGSRLTVL.